These 13 T cell receptor beta chains originate from one sample sequenced in a study of beta chain features in type 1 diabetes. Expressed TCRB transcripts were sequenced because the entire RNA isolate underwent reverse transcription. Assay used: immunoSEQ multiplex PCR; TCRdb lists only in-frame clones, some missing. This table holds approximately 250,000 clones, 9.6% found once. Sequencing was performed on naive CD4+ T cells from blood. Receptors were obtained from a woman aged 18-29 years in good health.

This clone turned up a few times. The chain combines TRBV6-1 with TRBJ1-5; TRBD1 agrees at 7 bases. CDR1 is MNHNS and CDR2 is SASEGT in the germline V gene. The V and J ends lost 6 bases and 5 bases, in that order; junction bases with no gene match: 10. The CDR3 spans 15 residues. CDR3 DNA sequence: TGTGCCAGCAGCTCGGCGGGACAGACCCATCAGCCCCAGCATTTT. Protein product: CASSSAGQTHQPQHF.

This clone was detected a few times. The genes are TRBV19 and TRBJ2-1, with D perhaps matching TRBD1 (7 bases). Germline values: CDR1 LNHDA, CDR2 SQIVND (reference sequence). The CDR3 is made up of 14 amino acids. The germline V and J ends were trimmed by 4 bases and 6 bases, with 13 bases remaining between them. CDR3 in DNA: TGTGCCAGTAGTAGGAGGGGGCAACGCAATGAGCAGTTCTTC. Its protein product is CASSRRGQRNEQFF.

This clone has just a few counts. This sequence joins TRBV2 and TRBJ1-2; no clear D. Germline V lookup: CDR1 SNHLY, CDR2 FYNNEI. V lost 4 bases and J 7 bases, leaving 16 bases between the germline ends. The CDR3 is 14 residues long. CDR3 protein: CASSVKLLVSGYTF. CDR3 sequence (DNA): TGTGCCAGCAGTGTCAAACTCCTAGTCTCTGGCTACACCTTC.

The chain is built from TRBV6-5 and TRBJ1-1; a possible D gene is TRBD1 (6 bases). Germline CDR1 reads MNHEY; CDR2 reads SVGAGI. The CDR3 loop spans 14 amino acids. Trimming removed 7 bases at V and 1 base at J, with 13 bases between. CDR3 DNA: TGTGCCAGCACCGAATCGACAGGGAACACTGAAGCTTTCTTT. This sequence encodes CASTESTGNTEAFF.

This chain uses TRBV7-9 with TRBJ1-1, with D tentatively TRBD1 (6 bases). The CDR3 extends over 13 amino acids. Germline CDR1 reads SEHNR; CDR2 reads FQNEAQ (reference sequence). Trimming pared 5 bases from V and 8 bases from J, leaving 15 bases between. CDR3 nucleotides: TGTGCCAGCAGCACCACGACAGGAATGGAAGCTTTCTTT. Its protein product is CASSTTTGMEAFF.

The V call is TRBV6-5, the J call TRBJ2-7; D is ambiguous. Trimming took 7 bases from V and 3 from J, leaving 7 bases between them. Germline V gene sequence: CDR1 MNHEY, CDR2 SVGAGI. CDR3 size: 11 residues. This chain's CDR3 is CASKRDYEQYF. The CDR3 region has the DNA TGTGCCAGCAAACGAGACTACGAGCAGTACTTC.

This clone was observed a few times. The gene calls are TRBV30 and TRBJ1-1, with TRBD1 identical over 7 bases. The germline V gene encodes CDR1 GTSNPN and CDR2 SVGIG (reference sequence). The V gene end was trimmed by 3 bases and the J gene end by 1 base; junction bases not matched to a gene: 8. The CDR3 runs 15 residues. CDR3 bases: TGTGCCTGGAGCCCAGTCGGGGACAGGAACACTGAAGCTTTCTTT. Its protein product is CAWSPVGDRNTEAFF.

V gene TRBV5-4 combines with J gene TRBJ1-2; 8 bases fit TRBD1. In germline, CDR1 is SGHNT, CDR2 YYREEE (reference sequence). The V segment lost 1 base and the J segment 8 bases; nucleotides outside the gene matches: 7. CDR3 length: 14 amino acids. The CDR3: CASSLRVQGVGYTF. The CDR3 DNA is TGTGCCAGCAGCTTGCGGGTACAGGGGGTCGGCTACACCTTC.

The rearrangement links TRBV7-9 to TRBJ1-3, with TRBD1 matching over 9 bases. J gave up 1 base and V 5 bases, and 3 bases lay outside the gene matches. Germline CDR1 SEHNR, CDR2 FQNEAQ (reference sequence). The CDR3 is 15 residues long. The CDR3 loop is CASSSDRGSGNTIYF. The CDR3 DNA follows: TGTGCCAGCAGCAGTGACAGGGGGTCTGGAAACACCATATATTTT. The variable domain in full, with the rest retrieved from reference TRBV7-9 and TRBJ1-3, is DTGVSQNPRHKITKRGQNVTFRCDPISEHNRLYWYRQTLGQGPEFLTYFQNEAQLEKSRLLSDRFSAERPKGSFSTLEIQRTEQGDSAMYLCASSSDRGSGNTIYFGEGSWLTVV.

The V call is TRBV5-4, the J call TRBJ1-1; tentatively, D is TRBD1 (5 bases). The V gene lost 4 bases and the J gene lost 0 bases, with 10 bases spanning the gap. This CDR3 contains 14 residues. Germline V gene lookup returns CDR1 SGHNT and CDR2 YYREEE (reference sequence). CDR3 DNA: TGTGCCAGCAGCCTGGAGGGGTTGAACACTGAAGCTTTCTTT. Translated, it gives CASSLEGLNTEAFF.

The chain recombines TRBV28 with TRBJ1-1; D possibly corresponds to TRBD1 (6 bases). The germline V gene encodes CDR1 MDHEN and CDR2 SYDVKM. V lost 6 bases and J 3 bases, leaving 11 bases between the germline ends. This CDR3 is built from 13 residues. The CDR3 region is CASRTAGDTEAFF. CDR3 DNA: TGTGCCAGCAGGACGGCAGGGGACACTGAAGCTTTCTTT.

The chain combines TRBV25-1 with TRBJ2-7; 8 nucleotides align to TRBD1. J was trimmed by 3 bases and V by 7 bases; bases with no gene match: 8. The CDR3 spans 14 residues. Per germline, CDR1 MGHDK and CDR2 SYGVNS. CDR3 loop: CASTRDRTGYEQYF. The DNA for the CDR3 is TGTGCCAGCACCCGGGACAGGACAGGCTACGAGCAGTACTTC.

This clone has just a few counts. The V call is TRBV29-1, the J call TRBJ1-2, with 7 bases fitting TRBD1. With 4 bases clipped from V and 4 bases from J, the junction kept 3 bases outside the gene matches. Germline V gene sequence: CDR1 SQVTM, CDR2 ANQGSEA. The CDR3 is 12 amino acids. The CDR3 bases are TGCAGCGTTGGGGCAGGGGGCTATGGCTACACCTTC. This translates into CSVGAGGYGYTF.